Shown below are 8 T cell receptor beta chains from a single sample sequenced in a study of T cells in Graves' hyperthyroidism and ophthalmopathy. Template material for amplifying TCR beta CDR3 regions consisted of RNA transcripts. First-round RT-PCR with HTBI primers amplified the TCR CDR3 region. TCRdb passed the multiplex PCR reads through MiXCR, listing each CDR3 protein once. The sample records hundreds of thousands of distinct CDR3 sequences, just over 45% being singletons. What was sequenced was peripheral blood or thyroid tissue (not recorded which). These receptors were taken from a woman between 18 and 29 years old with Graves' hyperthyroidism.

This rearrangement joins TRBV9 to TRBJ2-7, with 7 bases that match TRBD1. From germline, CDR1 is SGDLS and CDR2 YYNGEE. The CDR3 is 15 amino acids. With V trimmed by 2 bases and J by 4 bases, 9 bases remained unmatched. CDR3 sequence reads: CASSVMTGHGYEQYF. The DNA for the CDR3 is TGTGCCAGCAGCGTTATGACAGGGCATGGGTACGAGCAGTACTTC.

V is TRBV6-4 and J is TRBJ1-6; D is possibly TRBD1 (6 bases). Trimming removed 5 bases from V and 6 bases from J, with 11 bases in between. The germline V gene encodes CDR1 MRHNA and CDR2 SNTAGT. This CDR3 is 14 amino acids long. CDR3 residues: CASSRDRPNSPLHF. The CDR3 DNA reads TGTGCCAGCAGTCGCGACAGGCCTAATTCACCCCTCCACTTT.

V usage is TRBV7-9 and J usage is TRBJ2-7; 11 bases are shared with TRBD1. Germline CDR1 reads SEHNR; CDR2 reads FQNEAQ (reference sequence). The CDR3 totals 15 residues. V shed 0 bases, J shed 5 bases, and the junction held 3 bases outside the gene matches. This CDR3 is CASSLAGQGAHEQYF. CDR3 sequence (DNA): TGTGCCAGCAGCTTAGCCGGACAGGGGGCACACGAGCAGTACTTC.

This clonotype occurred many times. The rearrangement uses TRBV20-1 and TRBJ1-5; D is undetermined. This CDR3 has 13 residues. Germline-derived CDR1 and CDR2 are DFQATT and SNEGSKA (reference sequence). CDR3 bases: TGCAGCGCCTCCGGTGGTGGCAATCAGCCCCAGCATTTT. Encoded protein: CSASGGGNQPQHF.

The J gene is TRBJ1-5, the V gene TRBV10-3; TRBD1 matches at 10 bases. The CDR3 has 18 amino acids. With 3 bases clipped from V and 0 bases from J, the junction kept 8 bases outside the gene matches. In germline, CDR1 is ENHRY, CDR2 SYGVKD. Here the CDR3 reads CAISDGGTGDYSNQPQHF. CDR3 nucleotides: TGTGCCATCAGTGATGGGGGGACAGGGGATTATAGCAATCAGCCCCAGCATTTT.

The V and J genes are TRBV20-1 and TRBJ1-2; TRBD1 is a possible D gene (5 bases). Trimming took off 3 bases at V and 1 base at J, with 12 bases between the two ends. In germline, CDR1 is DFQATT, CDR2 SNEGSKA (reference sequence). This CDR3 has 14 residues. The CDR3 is CSASLPDSNYGYTF. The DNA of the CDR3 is TGCAGTGCTAGCCTCCCTGACAGTAACTATGGCTACACCTTC.

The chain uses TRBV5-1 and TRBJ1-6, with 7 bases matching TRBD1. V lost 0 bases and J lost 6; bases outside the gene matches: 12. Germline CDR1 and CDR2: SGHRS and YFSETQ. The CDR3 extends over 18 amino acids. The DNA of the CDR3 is TGCGCCAGCAGCTTGGTCCTATTGGAGGGGGCTCGTAATTCACCCCTCCACTTT. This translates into CASSLVLLEGARNSPLHF.

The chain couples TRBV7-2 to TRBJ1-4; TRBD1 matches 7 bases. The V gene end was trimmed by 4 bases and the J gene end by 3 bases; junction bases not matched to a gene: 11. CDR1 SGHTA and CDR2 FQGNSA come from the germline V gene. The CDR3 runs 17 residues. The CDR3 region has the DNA TGTGCCAGCAGCTCCGAGGGGGCAGTGGGGGCTAATGAAAAACTGTTTTTT. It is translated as CASSSEGAVGANEKLFF. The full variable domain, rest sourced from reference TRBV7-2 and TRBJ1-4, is GAGVSQSPSNKVTEKGKDVELRCDPISGHTALYWYRQSLGQGLEFLIYFQGNSAPDKSGLPSDRFSAERTGGSVSTLTIQRTQQEDSAVYLCASSSEGAVGANEKLFFGSGTQLSVL.